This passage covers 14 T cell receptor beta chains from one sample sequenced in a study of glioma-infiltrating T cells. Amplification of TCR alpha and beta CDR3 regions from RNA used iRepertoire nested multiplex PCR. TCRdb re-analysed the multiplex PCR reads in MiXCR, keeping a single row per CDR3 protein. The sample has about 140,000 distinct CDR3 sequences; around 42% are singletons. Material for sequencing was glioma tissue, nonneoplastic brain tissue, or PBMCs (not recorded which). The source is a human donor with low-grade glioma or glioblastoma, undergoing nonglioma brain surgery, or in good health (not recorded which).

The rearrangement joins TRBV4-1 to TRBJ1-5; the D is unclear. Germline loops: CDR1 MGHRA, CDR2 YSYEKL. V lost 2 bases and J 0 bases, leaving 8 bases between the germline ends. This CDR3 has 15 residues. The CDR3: CASSQTLDSNQPQHF. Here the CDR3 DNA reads TGCGCCAGCAGCCAAACTTTGGATAGCAATCAGCCCCAGCATTTT.

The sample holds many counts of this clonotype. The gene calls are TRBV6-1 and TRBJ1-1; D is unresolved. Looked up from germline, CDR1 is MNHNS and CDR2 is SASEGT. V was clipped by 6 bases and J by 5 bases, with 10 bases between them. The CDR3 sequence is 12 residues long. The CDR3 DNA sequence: TGTGCCAGCAGGACCATAAGGACTGAAGCTTTCTTT. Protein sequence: CASRTIRTEAFF.

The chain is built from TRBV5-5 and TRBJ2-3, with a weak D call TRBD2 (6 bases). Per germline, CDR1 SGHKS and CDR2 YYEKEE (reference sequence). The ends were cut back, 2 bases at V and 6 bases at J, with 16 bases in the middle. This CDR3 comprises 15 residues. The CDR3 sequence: CASSFGTPLPDTQYF. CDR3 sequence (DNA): TGTGCCAGCAGCTTCGGGACTCCACTCCCCGATACGCAGTATTTT.

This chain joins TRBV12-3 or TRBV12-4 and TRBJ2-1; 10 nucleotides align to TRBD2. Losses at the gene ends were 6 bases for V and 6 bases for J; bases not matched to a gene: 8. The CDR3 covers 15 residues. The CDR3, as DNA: TGTGCCAGCAGCTCACGGGCTAGCGGGAGCAATGAGCAGTTCTTC. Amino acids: CASSSRASGSNEQFF.

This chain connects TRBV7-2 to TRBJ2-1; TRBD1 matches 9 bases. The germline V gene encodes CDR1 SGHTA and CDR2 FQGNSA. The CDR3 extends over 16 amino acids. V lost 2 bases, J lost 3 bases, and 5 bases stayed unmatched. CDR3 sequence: CASSLNGQGNYNEQFF. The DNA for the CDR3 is TGTGCCAGCAGCTTAAACGGACAGGGGAACTACAATGAGCAGTTCTTC.

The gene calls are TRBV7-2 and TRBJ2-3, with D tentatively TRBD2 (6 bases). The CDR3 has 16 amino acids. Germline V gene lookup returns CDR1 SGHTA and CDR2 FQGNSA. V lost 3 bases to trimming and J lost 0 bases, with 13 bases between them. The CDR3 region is CASSFQGAGSTDTQYF. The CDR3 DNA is TGTGCCAGCAGCTTCCAAGGGGCGGGGAGCACAGATACGCAGTATTTT. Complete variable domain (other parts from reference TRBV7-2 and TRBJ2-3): GAGVSQSPSNKVTEKGKDVELRCDPISGHTALYWYRQSLGQGLEFLIYFQGNSAPDKSGLPSDRFSAERTGGSVSTLTIQRTQQEDSAVYLCASSFQGAGSTDTQYFGPGTRLTVL.

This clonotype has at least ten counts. CDR3 loop: CAIEGQEDGYTF. CDR3 DNA: TGTGCCATCGAGGGTCAAGAAGATGGCTACACCTTC. This sequence joins TRBV10-3 and TRBJ1-2; D is unresolved. The CDR3 is 12 amino acids. V lost 8 bases, J lost 6 bases, and 13 bases lay in between. The germline V gene has CDR1 ENHRY and CDR2 SYGVKD.

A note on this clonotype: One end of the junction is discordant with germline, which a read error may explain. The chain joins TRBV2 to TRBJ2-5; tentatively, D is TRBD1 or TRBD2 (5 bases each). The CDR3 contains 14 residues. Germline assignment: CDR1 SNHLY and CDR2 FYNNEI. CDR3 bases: TGTGCCAGCTTACCGGGGCTACGACGAGAGACCAAGTACTTC. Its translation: CASLPGLRRETKYF.

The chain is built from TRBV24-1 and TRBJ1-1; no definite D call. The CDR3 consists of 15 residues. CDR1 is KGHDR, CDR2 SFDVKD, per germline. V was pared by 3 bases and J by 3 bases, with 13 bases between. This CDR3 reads CATSDPDGVYTEAFF. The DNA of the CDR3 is TGTGCCACCAGTGATCCGGACGGGGTTTACACTGAAGCTTTCTTT.

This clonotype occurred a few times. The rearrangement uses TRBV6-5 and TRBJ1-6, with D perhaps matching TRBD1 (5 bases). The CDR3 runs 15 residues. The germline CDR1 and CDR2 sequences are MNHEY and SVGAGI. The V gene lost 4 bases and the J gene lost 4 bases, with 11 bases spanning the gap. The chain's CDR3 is CASSFDRSYNSPLHF. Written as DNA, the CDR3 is TGTGCCAGCAGTTTCGACAGAAGTTATAATTCACCCCTCCACTTT.

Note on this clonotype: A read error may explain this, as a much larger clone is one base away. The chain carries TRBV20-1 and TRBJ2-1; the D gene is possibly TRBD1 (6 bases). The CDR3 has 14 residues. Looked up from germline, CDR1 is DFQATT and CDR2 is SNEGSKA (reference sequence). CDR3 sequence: CIASPRTANNEQFF. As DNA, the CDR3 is TGCATTGCTAGTCCGAGGACAGCCAACAATGAGCAGTTCTTC.

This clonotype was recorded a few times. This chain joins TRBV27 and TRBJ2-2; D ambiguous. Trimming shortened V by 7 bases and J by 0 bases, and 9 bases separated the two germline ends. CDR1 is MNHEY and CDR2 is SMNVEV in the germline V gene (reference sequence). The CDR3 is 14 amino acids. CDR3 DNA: TGTGCCAGCACAAGGGAACCGAACACCGGGGAGCTGTTTTTT. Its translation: CASTREPNTGELFF.

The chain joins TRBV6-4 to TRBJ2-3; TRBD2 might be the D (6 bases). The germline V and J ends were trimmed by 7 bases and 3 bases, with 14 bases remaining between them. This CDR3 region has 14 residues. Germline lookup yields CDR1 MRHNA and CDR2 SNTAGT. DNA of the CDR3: TGTGCCAGCACCCGGACGGGGGAGACAGATACGCAGTATTTT. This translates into CASTRTGETDTQYF.

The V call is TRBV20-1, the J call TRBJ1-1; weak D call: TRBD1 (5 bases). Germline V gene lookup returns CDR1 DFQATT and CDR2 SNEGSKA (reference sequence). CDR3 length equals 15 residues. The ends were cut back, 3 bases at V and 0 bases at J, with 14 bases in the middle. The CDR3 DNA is TGCAGTGCTAGGTTAGCGGCAGGGATGAACACTGAAGCTTTCTTT. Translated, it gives CSARLAAGMNTEAFF.